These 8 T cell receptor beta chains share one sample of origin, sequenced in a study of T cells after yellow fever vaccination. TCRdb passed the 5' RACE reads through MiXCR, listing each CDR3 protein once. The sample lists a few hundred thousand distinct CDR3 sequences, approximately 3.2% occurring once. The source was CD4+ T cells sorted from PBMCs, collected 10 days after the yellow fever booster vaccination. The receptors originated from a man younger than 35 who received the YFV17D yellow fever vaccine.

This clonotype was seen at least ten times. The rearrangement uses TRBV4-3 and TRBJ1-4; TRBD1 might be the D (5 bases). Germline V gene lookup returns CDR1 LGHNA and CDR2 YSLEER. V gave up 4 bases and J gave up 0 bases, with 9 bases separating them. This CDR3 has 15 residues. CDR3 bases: TGCGCCAGCAGCCCCCTCAGGGCAACTAATGAAAAACTGTTTTTT. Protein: CASSPLRATNEKLFF.

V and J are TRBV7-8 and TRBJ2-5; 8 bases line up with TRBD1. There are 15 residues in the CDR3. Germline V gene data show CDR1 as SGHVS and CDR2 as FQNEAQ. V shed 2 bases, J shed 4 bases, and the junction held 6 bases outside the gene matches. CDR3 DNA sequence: TGTGCCAGCAGCTTAATATTTGGGACAGGAGAGACCCAGTACTTC. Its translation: CASSLIFGTGETQYF.

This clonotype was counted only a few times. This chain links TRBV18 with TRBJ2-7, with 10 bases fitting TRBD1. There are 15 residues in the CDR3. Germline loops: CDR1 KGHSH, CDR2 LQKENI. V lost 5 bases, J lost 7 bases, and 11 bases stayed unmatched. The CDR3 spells CASSSGQGVLLEQYF. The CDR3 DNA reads TGTGCCAGCTCATCAGGACAGGGGGTATTGTTGGAGCAGTACTTC.

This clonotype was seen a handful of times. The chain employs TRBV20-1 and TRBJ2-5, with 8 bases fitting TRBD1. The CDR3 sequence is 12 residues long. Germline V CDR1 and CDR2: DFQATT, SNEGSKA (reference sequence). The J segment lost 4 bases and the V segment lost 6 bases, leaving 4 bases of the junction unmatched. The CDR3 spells CSAGDRSETQYF. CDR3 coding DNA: TGCAGTGCCGGGGACAGGTCAGAGACCCAGTACTTC.

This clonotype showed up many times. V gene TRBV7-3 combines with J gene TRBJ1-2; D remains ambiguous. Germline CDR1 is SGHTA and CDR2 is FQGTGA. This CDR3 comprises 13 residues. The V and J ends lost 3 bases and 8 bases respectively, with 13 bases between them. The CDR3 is CASSFTRVDGYTF. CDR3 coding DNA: TGTGCCAGCAGCTTTACACGGGTAGACGGCTACACCTTC.

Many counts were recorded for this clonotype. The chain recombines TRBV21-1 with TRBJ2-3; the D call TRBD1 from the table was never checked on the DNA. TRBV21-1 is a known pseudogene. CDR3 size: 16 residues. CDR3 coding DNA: TGTGCCAGCAGCAATGGGGGGGAGTGTGTCACAGATACGCAGTATTTT. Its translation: CASSNGGECVTDTQYF.

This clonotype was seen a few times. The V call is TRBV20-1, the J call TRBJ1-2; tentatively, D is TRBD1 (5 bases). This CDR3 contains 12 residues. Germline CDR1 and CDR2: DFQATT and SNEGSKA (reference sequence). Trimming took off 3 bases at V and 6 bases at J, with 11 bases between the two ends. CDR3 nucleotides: TGCAGTGCTAGCGAGGGGCCAAATGGCTACACCTTC. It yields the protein CSASEGPNGYTF.

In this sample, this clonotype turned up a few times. CDR3 amino acids: CASSVGNTPAFF. In DNA form, the CDR3 reads TGTGCCAGCAGCGTCGGCAACACCCCAGCTTTCTTT. The J gene is TRBJ1-1, the V gene TRBV9, with D uncertain. Deletions cut 2 bases from V and 10 bases from J, with 12 bases between. CDR1 and CDR2 from the germline V gene are SGDLS and YYNGEE. The CDR3 is 12 amino acids.